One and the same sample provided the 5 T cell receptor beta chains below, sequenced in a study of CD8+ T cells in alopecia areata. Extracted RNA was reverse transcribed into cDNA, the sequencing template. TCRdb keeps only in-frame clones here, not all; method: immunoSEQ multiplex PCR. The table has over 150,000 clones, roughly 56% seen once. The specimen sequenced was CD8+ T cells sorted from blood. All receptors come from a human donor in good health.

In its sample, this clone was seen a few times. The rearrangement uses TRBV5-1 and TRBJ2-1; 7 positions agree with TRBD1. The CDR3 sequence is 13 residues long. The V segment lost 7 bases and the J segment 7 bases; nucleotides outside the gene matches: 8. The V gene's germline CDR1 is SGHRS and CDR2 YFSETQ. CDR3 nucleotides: TGCGCCAGCTCTAGGGACAGTAGGAATGAGCAGTTCTTC. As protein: CASSRDSRNEQFF.

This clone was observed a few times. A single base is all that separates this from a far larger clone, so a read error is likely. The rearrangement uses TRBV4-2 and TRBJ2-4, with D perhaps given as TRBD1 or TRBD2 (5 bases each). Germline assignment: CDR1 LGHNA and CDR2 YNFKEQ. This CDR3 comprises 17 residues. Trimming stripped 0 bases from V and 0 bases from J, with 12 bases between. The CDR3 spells CASSQEPPGPAKNIQYF. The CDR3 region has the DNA TGTGCCAGCAGCCAAGAACCGCCGGGACCAGCCAAAAACATTCAGTACTTC.

CDR3 bases: TGTGCCAGCAGCTTCTCCGAGCAGTACTTC. This gives the protein CASSFSEQYF. The chain links TRBV5-4 to TRBJ2-7; no firm D call. CDR1 SGHNT and CDR2 YYREEE come from the germline V gene (reference sequence). The ends were cut back, 2 bases at V and 6 bases at J, with 3 bases in the middle. CDR3 length: 10 amino acids.

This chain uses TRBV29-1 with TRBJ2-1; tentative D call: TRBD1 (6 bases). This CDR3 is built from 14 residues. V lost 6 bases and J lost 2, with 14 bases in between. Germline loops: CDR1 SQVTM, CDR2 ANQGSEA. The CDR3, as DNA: TGCAGCGTAGGACAGCAAGAGGCCTACAATGAGCAGTTCTTC. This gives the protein CSVGQQEAYNEQFF.

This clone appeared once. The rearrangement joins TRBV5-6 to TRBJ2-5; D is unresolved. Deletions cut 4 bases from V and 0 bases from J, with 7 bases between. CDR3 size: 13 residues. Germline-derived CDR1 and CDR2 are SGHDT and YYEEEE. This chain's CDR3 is CASSPDYQETQYF. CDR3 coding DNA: TGTGCCAGCAGCCCCGACTACCAAGAGACCCAGTACTTC. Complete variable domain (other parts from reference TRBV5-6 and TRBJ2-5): DAGVTQSPTHLIKTRGQQVTLRCSPKSGHDTVSWYQQALGQGPQFIFQYYEEEERQRGNFPDRFSGHQFPNYSSELNVNALLLGDSALYLCASSPDYQETQYFGPGTRLLVL.